The source of this T cell receptor (beta chain) is a study of T cells in Graves' hyperthyroidism and ophthalmopathy (dated by TCRdb to the late 2010s). About the full investigation: Peripheral blood samples were taken at the time of initial diagnosis, prior to any treatment. An independent validation cohort of about 19 hyperthyroidism patients and 17 patients who later progressed to ophthalmopathy tested prospective prediction of ophthalmopathy. To identify distinguishing TCR V-J signatures, a discovery cohort of about 100 patients was used, comprising some 43 with Graves' ophthalmopathy and approximately 58 with stable Graves' hyperthyroidism. Following sampling, methimazole starting at 30 mg daily was given to hyperthyroidism patients, and high-dose intravenous methylprednisolone was given to ophthalmopathy patients. Thyroid tissue and blood T-cell repertoires from several Graves' hyperthyroidism patients were also compared in the study. The 100 or so discovery patients were randomly split 7:3 into training and test sets. TCR Vbeta CDR3 sequencing of roughly 140 peripheral blood samples (approximately 44 ophthalmopathy, about 80 hyperthyroidism and approximately 17 progressor patients) is reported in the paper.

As encoded in the germline V gene, CDR1 is MGHRA while CDR2 is YSYEKL. The CDR3, cysteine through phenylalanine, is 15 amino acids long. Kept here is only the CDR3 DNA, which spans 45 bases and is read in frame from base 1. V is pared back by 4 bases and J by 2 bases, with 14 bases lying between the germline termini. This clonotype occurred a few times. What this receptor recognizes is not known. No per-base quality is available; no much larger clone lies one base away. General study outcomes and caveats: No statistical method was used to fix the sample size in advance, and group allocation was not hidden from the investigators. During validation, the model predicted progression to ophthalmopathy a median of around 7 months ahead of onset, with roughly 65% sensitivity and about 75% specificity. Most expanded thyroid clonotypes (frequency above 0.001) were also detected in blood, a finding suggesting that blood repertoires may reflect thyroid immune responses. A 13 V-J signature model separated ophthalmopathy from stable hyperthyroidism, with around 88% sensitivity and about 81% specificity in cross-validation and 80%/75% in testing.

The TCR beta CDR3 regions were amplified from RNA transcripts. For the first round of RT-PCR on the TCR CDR3, the HTBI primer set was used together with the Qiagen OneStep RT-PCR kit. Libraries were constructed in a second round of multiplex PCR, after which size selection and purification were performed. The libraries were sequenced on an Illumina HiSeq2000 using paired-end 100 bp reads. From the authors' description of their analysis: SOAPnuke was used to process the raw data, throwing out any read that contained adapters or uncalled bases, had a mean Phred below 15, or lacked an exact constant-primer or identifier match. COPE v1.2.5 was used to merge the high-quality paired reads, and each unique nucleotide sequence was defined as a clonotype. Clonotypes were aligned to IMGT TRBV, TRBD and TRBJ reference segments using MiTCR v1.1. Analysis was restricted to V-J combinations with a frequency above 0.0001, which covered 98% to 99.2% of repertoires. The TCS score was defined as the ratio of F50 (clonal expansion) to E x V (chaos), calculated using BLOSUM62-based TCRdist between CDR3 peptides within each V-J. Welch's t-statistics and random forest reduced 500 to 550 V-J features to around 14, which were used in a naive Bayes classifier (R e1071). The raw public data were reprocessed by TCRdb itself: fastp quality trimming at Q25, MiXCR clonotype calling, in-frame beta chains only. Rows are unified per CDR3 protein, each entry keeping the most common DNA and genes. TCRdb assigned the V and J calls; the authors' analysis was not used. The sample table holds hundreds of thousands of distinct CDR3 sequences, of which approximately 13% were seen once. Of the sample, 9.2% falls within the top ten clones.

Stable Graves' hyperthyroidism was defined as the absence of progression to ophthalmopathy over 18 months of follow-up. Hyperthyroidism patients were aged 18 to 65 years and newly diagnosed, with disease duration of less than 2 months. The study excluded patients with uncontrolled infections, other autoimmune diseases, pregnancy or lactation. Diagnoses were established on the basis of clinical symptoms, serum thyroxine and TRAb, thyroid ultrasound, and orbital computed tomography. PBMCs were separated from roughly 10 ml of fresh peripheral blood using Ficoll-Paque density gradient centrifugation. Total RNA was extracted with Trizol reagent, and quality was checked on an Agilent 2100 Bioanalyzer.

Sequencing used blood. In this chain, TRBV4-1 is recombined with TRBJ2-5, and perhaps TRBD2 as D gene, on 5 matching bases. The clonotype was recovered from a woman aged 18-29 years with Graves' hyperthyroidism. The CDR3 protein sequence reads: CASSPKWTGQETQYF. Read as DNA, the sequence is TGCGCCAGCAGCCCGAAATGGACTGGTCAAGAGACCCAGTACTTC.